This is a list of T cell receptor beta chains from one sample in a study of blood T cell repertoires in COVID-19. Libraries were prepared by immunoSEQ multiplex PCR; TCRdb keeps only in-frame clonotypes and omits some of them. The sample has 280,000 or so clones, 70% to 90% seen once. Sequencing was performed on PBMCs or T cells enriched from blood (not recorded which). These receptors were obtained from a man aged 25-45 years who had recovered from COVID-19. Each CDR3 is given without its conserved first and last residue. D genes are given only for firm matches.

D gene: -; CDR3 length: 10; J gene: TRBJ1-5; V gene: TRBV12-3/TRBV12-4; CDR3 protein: ASTRQNQPQH
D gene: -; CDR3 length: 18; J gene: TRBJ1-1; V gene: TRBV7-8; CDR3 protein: ASSLGGKDSPLSMNTEAF
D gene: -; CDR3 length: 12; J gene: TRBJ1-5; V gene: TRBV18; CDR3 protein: ASSPRQGGQPQH
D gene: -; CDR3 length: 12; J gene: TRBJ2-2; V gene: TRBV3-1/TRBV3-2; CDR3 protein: ASSRFLVAGELF
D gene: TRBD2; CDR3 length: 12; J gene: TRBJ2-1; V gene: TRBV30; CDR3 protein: GTSGISSYNEQF
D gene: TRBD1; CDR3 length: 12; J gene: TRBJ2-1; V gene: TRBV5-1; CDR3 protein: ASSFGQGNNEQF
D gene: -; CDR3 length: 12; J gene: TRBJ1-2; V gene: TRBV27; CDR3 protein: ASSLAQGGGGYT
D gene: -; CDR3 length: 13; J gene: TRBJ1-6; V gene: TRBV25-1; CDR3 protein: ASSVGGAYNSPLH
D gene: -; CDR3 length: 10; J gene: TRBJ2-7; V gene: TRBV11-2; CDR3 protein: ASSLSSFEQY
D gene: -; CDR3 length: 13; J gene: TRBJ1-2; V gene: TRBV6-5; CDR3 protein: ASNPTRVGNYGYT
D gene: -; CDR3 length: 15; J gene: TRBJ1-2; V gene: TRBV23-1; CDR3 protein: ASSHPTVLQSYYGYT
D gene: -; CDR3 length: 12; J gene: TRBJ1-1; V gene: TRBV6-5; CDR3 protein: ASSYSPGWVWAF
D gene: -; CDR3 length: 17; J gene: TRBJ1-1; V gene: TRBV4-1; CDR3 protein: ASSQDIRRELSEDTEAF
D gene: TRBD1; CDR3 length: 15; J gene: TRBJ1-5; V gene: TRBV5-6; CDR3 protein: ASSFRQGYGAYQPQH
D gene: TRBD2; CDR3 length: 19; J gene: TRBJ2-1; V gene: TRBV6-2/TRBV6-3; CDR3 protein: ASSYAPGLAGGQISKSEQF
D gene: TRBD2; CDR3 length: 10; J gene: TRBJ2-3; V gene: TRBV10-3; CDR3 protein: ATSGSTDTQY
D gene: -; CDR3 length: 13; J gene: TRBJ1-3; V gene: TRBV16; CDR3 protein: ASSQSTGNGNTIY
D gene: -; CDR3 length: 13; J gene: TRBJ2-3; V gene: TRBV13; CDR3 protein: ASSSFQGSGDTQY
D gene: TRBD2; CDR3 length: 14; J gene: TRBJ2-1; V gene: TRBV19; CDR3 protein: ASSASGGSSYNEQF
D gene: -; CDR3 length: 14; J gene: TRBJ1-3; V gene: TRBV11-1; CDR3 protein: ASSLARVGPGNTIY